This T cell receptor (beta chain) was recovered during a study of control samples from healthy donors and cancer patients. Sequencing was performed with immunoSEQ multiplex PCR; in TCRdb, only in-frame clones are kept and a portion is missing. In the table there are around 120,000 clones, over 90% of which are singletons. CDR1 and CDR2 from the germline V gene are MNHEY and SVGAGI. V was pared by 6 bases and J by 1 base, with 9 bases between. This CDR3 has 13 amino acids. The J gene is TRBJ1-1, the V gene TRBV6-5, with unresolved D. The sequenced sample was blood. This TCR came from a young man in good health. This CDR3 is CASSPIKNTEAFF. The CDR3 DNA sequence: TGTGCCAGCAGCCCAATAAAGAACACTGAAGCTTTCTTT.